The entry that follows covers one T cell receptor beta chain sequence. Its recognized antigen is unknown. The sample originates from a study of CXCR3-negative and CXCR3-positive naive CD8 T cells (dated 2019 in TCRdb). For the wider study: In total, about 130 million TRB reads were obtained, which works out to roughly 1.5 +/- 0.3 million reads per library. For the TRBV-TRBJ cluster analysis, the naive subsets came from 5 or 6 donors, while the memory cells came from 3 donors. Data from roughly eleven donors, pooled across two independent experiments, went into the diversity and physicochemical repertoire analyses.

Including the terminal cysteine and phenylalanine, the CDR3 comprises 17 residues. No DNA has been recorded. CDR1 and CDR2, per the germline V gene, are MDHEN and SYDVKM. Broader findings and caveats from the paper: Freshly isolated PBMCs were used for most assays because CXCR3 expression partially decreased after cryopreservation. Compared with CXCR3-negative naive cells, CXCR3-positive naive cells had TRB CDR3s with higher hydrophobicity (lower Kidera factor 4), lower energy, and higher strength and volume indices. Naive CXCR3-negative and CXCR3-positive cells from the same donor showed similar TRBV-TRBJ usage, whereas memory cells showed distinct patterns. Because surface CD5, which has been linked to self-reactivity in mice, was comparable between naive subsets, TCR interaction strength was also inferred from TRB CDR3 physicochemical properties. Both naive subsets had comparably high repertoire diversity, while memory CD8+ T cells had much lower repertoire diversity.

For every CD8+ T cell subset, over 250,000 cells were flow-sorted straight into RLT lysis buffer, and each subset was sorted in triplicate. To keep memory contaminants out, a stringent definition of naive CD8+ T cells was applied: CD45RO-CCR7+CD27+CD95-. Standard density gradient centrifugation was used to isolate peripheral blood mononuclear cells from buffy coats. Naive CXCR3-negative and CXCR3-positive CD8+ T cells were flow-sorted using a FACSAria III. Total RNA was extracted from sorted cells with an RNeasy Mini Kit. The instrument given in TCRdb is NextSeq 550. The Human TCR Profiling Kit (MiLaboratory) was used to make UMI-labeled 5' RACE TRB cDNA libraries. The full amount of extracted RNA was used for cDNA synthesis, and the full amount of resulting cDNA was used for PCR amplification. Libraries were prepared in parallel using an identical number of PCR cycles. In the authors' own workflow: With a requirement of at least two reads per UMI, MIGEC and MiXCR extracted about 50,000 +/- 10,000 unique UMI-labeled TRB cDNA molecules per library. On average, 40,000 +/- 10,000 functional in-frame TRB CDR3 nucleotide clonotypes lacking stop codons were found per library. After each sample was downsampled to 5000 UMI-labeled TRB molecules, VDJtools was used to calculate diversity metrics such as normalized Shannon-Wiener and Chao1. VDJtools computed clonotype-size-weighted physicochemical properties of the central five CDR3 residues: interaction energy, strength, volume and Kidera factor 4. TCRdb reprocessed the reads, reporting each CDR3 protein sequence once and no DNA. TCRdb assigned the V and J calls; the authors' analysis was not used. The data table for this sample lists fewer than 95,000 distinct CDR3 sequences. Around 0.99% of the sample is in the top ten clones.

Input material: naive CXCR3- CD8+ T cells from blood. The cell subset or site label corresponds to: CD45RO-CCR7+CD27+CD95- naive CD8+ T cells lacking CXCR3 (TNR3-). The TCR originated in a human donor in good health. Some clones in this sample may be carry-over from other donors' samples. The chain is assembled from TRBV28 and TRBJ2-1; TCRdb's D call of TRBD2 is untestable without DNA. The CDR3 reads CAGRPRDGGRVYNEQFF.